These 24 T cell receptor beta chains share one sample of origin, sequenced in a study of blood T cell repertoires in COVID-19. The method was immunoSEQ multiplex PCR; TCRdb's version includes in-frame clones alone and lacks a portion of them. The table lists some 200,000 clones, 84% of them singletons. Sequencing input: peripheral blood. These receptors were taken from a human donor with acute or convalescent COVID-19. The donor label of this sample is uncertain.

The chain is built from TRBV5-1 and TRBJ2-3; tentatively, D is TRBD2 (5 bases). The CDR3 runs 13 residues. Trimming took off 8 bases at V and 2 bases at J, with 12 bases between the two ends. Germline-derived CDR1 and CDR2 are SGHRS and YFSETQ. Here the CDR3 DNA reads TGCGCCAGTCGGGCGGAGGTCACAGATACGCAGTATTTT. This sequence encodes CASRAEVTDTQYF.

The chain carries TRBV10-3 and TRBJ1-4; TRBD1 matches 7 bases. The CDR3 totals 14 residues. V lost 8 bases to trimming and J lost 5 bases; unmatched junction nucleotides: 8. Germline V lookup: CDR1 ENHRY, CDR2 SYGVKD. CDR3 loop: CAIATGRMNEKLFF. For the CDR3, the DNA is TGTGCCATCGCGACAGGGCGAATGAATGAAAAACTGTTTTTT.

The V call is TRBV6-5, the J call TRBJ1-4, with 8 bases fitting TRBD1. CDR3 length: 15 residues. With V trimmed by 6 bases and J by 1 base, 4 bases remained unmatched. CDR1 is MNHEY and CDR2 is SVGAGI in the germline V gene. CDR3 DNA sequence: TGTGCCAGCAGACCAACAGGGGGAACTAATGAAAAACTGTTTTTT. Amino acid sequence: CASRPTGGTNEKLFF.

This rearrangement joins TRBV5-8 to TRBJ2-7, with TRBD1 matching over 9 bases. The germline CDR1 and CDR2 sequences are SGHTS and YDEGEE. With 0 bases clipped from V and 0 bases from J, the junction kept 1 base outside the gene matches. This CDR3 has 15 amino acids. DNA of the CDR3: TGTGCCAGCAGCTTGGGACAGGGGGTCTCCTACGAGCAGTACTTC. It encodes CASSLGQGVSYEQYF.

The chain carries TRBV7-8 and TRBJ2-7, with a weak D call TRBD1 (6 bases). CDR3 length: 11 amino acids. V lost 5 bases to trimming and J lost 7 bases, with 9 bases between them. The germline gives CDR1 SGHVS, CDR2 FQNEAQ. Here the CDR3 DNA reads TGTGCCAGCAGCCATACAGGGGAGCAGTACTTC. Translation gives CASSHTGEQYF.

The V and J genes are TRBV6-5 and TRBJ2-7, with 7 nucleotides matching TRBD1. Germline trimming cut 2 bases from V and 3 bases from J; bases unmatched to any gene: 4. The CDR3 sequence is 14 residues long. Germline loops: CDR1 MNHEY, CDR2 SVGAGI. CDR3 nucleotide sequence: TGTGCCAGCAGTTACACAAGGGGGCGCTACGAGCAGTACTTC. As protein: CASSYTRGRYEQYF.

The chain uses TRBV12-5 and TRBJ1-5; 7 nucleotides line up with TRBD1. V shed 3 bases and J 0 bases; nucleotides not matched to a gene: 5. The length of the CDR3 is 16 residues. Germline-derived CDR1 and CDR2 are LGHNT and FRNRAP. For the CDR3, the DNA is TGTGCTAGTGGTTTAGGACAGGAAGTTAGCAATCAGCCCCAGCATTTT. Protein: CASGLGQEVSNQPQHF.

The chain uses TRBV19 and TRBJ1-3; 7 nucleotides line up with TRBD1. Germline V gene lookup returns CDR1 LNHDA and CDR2 SQIVND (reference sequence). The CDR3 has 14 amino acids. Losses at the gene ends were 5 bases for V and 2 bases for J; bases not matched to a gene: 3. The DNA for the CDR3 is TGTGCCAGTAGTGCGCAGGGGGCTGGAAACACCATATATTTT. This encodes CASSAQGAGNTIYF.

This sequence joins TRBV7-2 and TRBJ1-2; 10 positions match TRBD1. CDR1 SGHTA and CDR2 FQGNSA come from the germline V gene. CDR3 length: 15 amino acids. Trimming cost V 1 base and J 4 bases; bases outside gene matches: 3. CDR3 loop: CASSLGGTGVYGYTF. CDR3 in DNA: TGTGCCAGCAGCTTAGGGGGGACAGGGGTCTATGGCTACACCTTC.

This sequence joins TRBV7-8 and TRBJ2-7, with 8 positions matching TRBD1. The CDR3 totals 15 residues. Per the germline V gene, CDR1 is SGHVS and CDR2 is FQNEAQ. Germline trimming cut 1 base from V and 6 bases from J; bases unmatched to any gene: 8. CDR3 bases: TGTGCCAGCAGCTTAGGCCCCAGGGGGCTCGGCGAGCAGTACTTC. This encodes CASSLGPRGLGEQYF.

The chain has TRBV11-2 and TRBJ2-7; D might be TRBD2 (6 bases). The germline V gene has CDR1 SGHAT and CDR2 FQNNGV. Trimming removed 1 base at V and 2 bases at J, with 12 bases between. The CDR3 spans 15 residues. The CDR3 region is CASSLAWEEPYEQYF. CDR3 DNA sequence: TGTGCCAGCAGCTTAGCTTGGGAGGAACCCTACGAGCAGTACTTC.

The gene calls are TRBV7-2 and TRBJ1-2; no clear D gene. The CDR3 contains 15 residues. Trimming removed 4 bases from V and 5 bases from J, with 17 bases in between. From germline, CDR1 is SGHTA and CDR2 FQGNSA. The CDR3 reads CASSSRGGSEYGYTF. The DNA for the CDR3 is TGTGCCAGCAGCTCCCGGGGAGGGTCGGAGTATGGCTACACCTTC. The full variable domain, in which reference TRBV7-2 and TRBJ1-2 provide the parts outside the CDR3, is GAGVSQSPSNKVTEKGKDVELRCDPISGHTALYWYRQSLGQGLEFLIYFQGNSAPDKSGLPSDRFSAERTGGSVSTLTIQRTQQEDSAVYLCASSSRGGSEYGYTFGSGTRLTVV.

The chain links TRBV7-8 to TRBJ2-7, with TRBD1 as a possible D gene (6 bases). The germline CDR1 and CDR2 sequences are SGHVS and FQNEAQ. The CDR3 consists of 14 residues. V was shortened by 8 bases and J by 2 bases, with 16 bases between the two germline ends. The CDR3 protein is CASSDSLYPYEQYF. DNA for the CDR3: TGTGCCAGCTCGGACAGCCTTTATCCCTACGAGCAGTACTTC.

The V call is TRBV3-1 (or the pseudogene TRBV3-2), the J call TRBJ1-6; 11 bases align to TRBD1. With 0 bases clipped from V and 9 bases from J, the junction kept 1 base outside the gene matches. Germline CDR1 LGHDT, CDR2 YNNKEL (reference sequence). This CDR3 is built from 15 residues. The CDR3 DNA sequence: TGTGCCAGCAGCCAAGAAGGGACAGGGGGTTCACCCCTCCACTTT. Its translation: CASSQEGTGGSPLHF.

This chain uses TRBV11-2 with TRBJ2-3; no clear D. Looked up from germline, CDR1 is SGHAT and CDR2 is FQNNGV. V dropped 5 bases and J dropped 6 bases, with 6 bases sitting between them. The CDR3 extends over 11 amino acids. The DNA of the CDR3 is TGTGCCAGCAGCCCGTCGGATACGCAGTATTTT. Translating it yields CASSPSDTQYF.

This clone appeared once. The CDR3 protein is CASRPGTGGRDTQYF. The CDR3 coding sequence is TGTGCCAGCAGGCCCGGGACAGGGGGTAGGGATACGCAGTATTTT. The chain recombines TRBV6-5 with TRBJ2-3; 11 bases line up with TRBD1. The CDR3 extends over 15 amino acids. From germline, CDR1 is MNHEY and CDR2 SVGAGI. J lost 6 bases, V lost 6 bases, and 8 bases had no gene match.

The chain joins TRBV11-2 to TRBJ2-4; 8 bases are a match to TRBD2. CDR1 and CDR2 (germline): SGHAT, FQNNGV. This CDR3 spans 14 amino acids. Trimming removed 2 bases from V and 6 bases from J; junction bases left unmatched: 3. DNA for the CDR3: TGTGCCAGCAGCTTATTCGGGAGGGTAAACATTCAGTACTTC. Translation: CASSLFGRVNIQYF. Using reference TRBV11-2 and TRBJ2-4 for the parts outside the CDR3, the full variable domain is EAGVAQSPRYKIIEKRQSVAFWCNPISGHATLYWYQQILGQGPKLLIQFQNNGVVDDSQLPKDRFSAERLKGVDSTLKIQPAKLEDSAVYLCASSLFGRVNIQYFGAGTRLSVL.

The chain recombines TRBV5-1 with TRBJ2-3; TRBD1 agrees at 8 bases. CDR1 SGHRS and CDR2 YFSETQ come from the germline V gene. The CDR3 sequence is 14 residues long. J gave up 4 bases and V 1 base, and 2 bases lay outside the gene matches. The CDR3 loop reads CASSLQGAPDTQYF. The CDR3 nucleotides read TGCGCCAGCAGCTTGCAGGGGGCCCCAGATACGCAGTATTTT.

The V gene is TRBV11-1, the J gene TRBJ2-7; possible D gene TRBD1, 7 bases. Trimming stripped 1 base from V and 4 bases from J, with 14 bases between. The length of the CDR3 is 15 residues. Germline-derived CDR1 and CDR2 are SGHAT and FQDESV (reference sequence). The CDR3 DNA sequence: TGTGCCAGCAGCTTAGAGGAGGGGGCGGCTTACGAGCAGTACTTC. Translation gives CASSLEEGAAYEQYF.

The chain links TRBV5-8 to TRBJ2-5; 7 bases are a match to TRBD1. Germline assignment: CDR1 SGHTS and CDR2 YDEGEE. This CDR3 is built from 14 residues. V trimming: 4 bases; J trimming: 2 bases; junction bases outside the gene matches: 5. The CDR3 DNA sequence: TGTGCCAGCAGCGCCGGGACAGCTCAAGAGACCCAGTACTTC. As protein: CASSAGTAQETQYF.

CDR3 amino acids: CASIRSPGNTIYF. CDR3 bases: TGTGCCAGCATCCGGTCCCCTGGAAACACCATATATTTT. The chain joins TRBV12-3 or TRBV12-4 to TRBJ1-3; D not certain. Trimming cost V 7 bases and J 2 bases, with 9 bases left between them. The CDR3 has 13 residues.

The rearrangement uses TRBV28 and TRBJ2-2, with TRBD2 matching 14 bases. This CDR3 is 18 amino acids long. V gave up 5 bases and J gave up 4 bases; unmatched junction bases: 9. In germline, CDR1 is MDHEN, CDR2 SYDVKM. The DNA of the CDR3 is TGTGCCAGCAGTCTAGGAGGACTAGCGGGAGGACCCACCGGGGAGCTGTTTTTT. Translating it yields CASSLGGLAGGPTGELFF.

The CDR3 DNA is TGTGCCAGCAGCTTAAGGGAAGGGAGTGTTCCGTACTTC. Encoded protein: CASSLREGSVPYF. The gene calls are TRBV7-2 and TRBJ2-7, with a tentative D call TRBD2 (5 bases). The CDR3 spans 13 residues. V shed 2 bases and J shed 12 bases, with 17 bases lying between them. Germline CDR1 is SGHTA and CDR2 is FQGNSA.

V usage is TRBV7-9 and J usage is TRBJ1-4, with 8 bases identical to TRBD1. CDR1 SEHNR and CDR2 FQNEAQ come from the germline V gene (reference sequence). V shed 11 bases, J shed 3 bases, and the junction held 8 bases outside the gene matches. CDR3 length: 14 residues. The CDR3 nucleotides read TGTGCCGGCGCCGGGACAGGAGCTAATGAAAAACTGTTTTTT. Protein: CAGAGTGANEKLFF.